A single sample is the source of the 19 T cell receptor beta chains below, sequenced in a study of blood T cells in healthy people across ages. PCR was performed a second time for about 7 to 11 cycles using a sample-barcoded 5' primer and a J-beta primer mix. TCRdb independently ran MiXCR on the 5' RACE reads; one entry per CDR3 protein. The repertoire holds fewer than 2,000,000 distinct CDR3 sequences, with roughly a third as singletons. Material for sequencing was blood. Every receptor here comes from a woman in her 30s in good health.

This sequence joins TRBV5-1 and TRBJ2-5; 9 positions match TRBD1. The J call may be in error: the DNA end matches TRBJ2-7 better. Germline CDR1 reads SGHRS; CDR2 reads YFSETQ. The length of the CDR3 is 15 residues. The CDR3 DNA sequence: TGCGCCAGCAGCTTCGGGACAGGGTTAACCCACGAGCAGTACTTC. Its translation is CASSFGTGLTHEQYF.

This chain uses TRBV30 with TRBJ2-3; the D is unclear. V lost 0 bases and J 6 bases, leaving 10 bases between the germline ends. Germline V CDR1 and CDR2: GTSNPN, SVGIG (reference sequence). The CDR3 is made up of 13 amino acids. CDR3 DNA sequence: TGTGCCTGGAGTGTACTTGGGCGGGATACGCAGTATTTT. It is translated as CAWSVLGRDTQYF.

The sample holds a few counts of this clonotype. The genes are TRBV5-1 and TRBJ1-2; the match to TRBD1 covers 7 bases. With 4 bases clipped from V and 0 bases from J, the junction kept 6 bases outside the gene matches. The germline gives CDR1 SGHRS, CDR2 YFSETQ. The CDR3 consists of 15 residues. The CDR3 reads CASSAETGTNYGYTF. CDR3 bases: TGCGCCAGCAGCGCGGAGACAGGGACTAACTATGGCTACACCTTC.

This clonotype has just a few counts. The chain joins TRBV6-2 or TRBV6-3 to TRBJ1-2; D call uncertain. The V end lost 0 bases, the J end lost 4 bases, and 9 bases lay between the germline ends. The CDR3 sequence is 14 residues long. Germline CDR1 is MNHEY and CDR2 is SVGEGT. The CDR3 here is CASSYSNTPYGYTF. The CDR3 bases are TGTGCCAGCAGTTACTCGAACACCCCCTATGGCTACACCTTC.

This sequence joins TRBV10-3 and TRBJ1-6, with D perhaps TRBD1 (6 bases). Germline V gene lookup returns CDR1 ENHRY and CDR2 SYGVKD. The length of the CDR3 is 13 residues. V shed 6 bases and J shed 8 bases, with 11 bases lying between them. This CDR3 reads CAIRGDTDSPLHF. In DNA, the CDR3 is TGTGCCATCAGGGGGGACACGGATTCACCCCTCCACTTT.

This clonotype was picked up a small number of times. The J gene is TRBJ2-6, the V gene TRBV30; 8 bases agree with TRBD1. CDR3 size: 16 residues. The trim removed 4 bases at V and 1 base at J, leaving 6 bases unmatched. Germline CDR1 is GTSNPN and CDR2 is SVGIG (reference sequence). The chain's CDR3 is CAWTRTGGSGANVLTF. The CDR3 DNA sequence: TGTGCCTGGACTAGAACAGGGGGTTCTGGGGCCAACGTCCTGACTTTC. The complete variable domain, with remaining parts taken from reference TRBV30 and TRBJ2-6, reads SQTIHQWPATLVQPVGSPLSLECTVEGTSNPNLYWYRQAAGRGLQLLFYSVGIGQISSEVPQNLSASRPQDRQFILSSKKLLLSDSGFYLCAWTRTGGSGANVLTFGAGSRLTVL.

The chain has TRBV7-9 and TRBJ1-1, with a weak D call TRBD1 (5 bases). The CDR3 consists of 13 residues. The V and J ends lost 4 bases and 10 bases respectively, with 16 bases between them. Germline V lookup: CDR1 SEHNR, CDR2 FQNEAQ (reference sequence). The CDR3 reads CASSSRGFERAFF. The CDR3 DNA is TGTGCCAGCAGCTCCCGGGGCTTCGAACGAGCTTTCTTT.

This clonotype was picked up many times. This sequence joins TRBV3-1 and TRBJ2-7; 7 bases fit TRBD1. CDR1 is LGHDT, CDR2 YNNKEL, per germline (reference sequence). Trimming removed 4 bases from V and 2 bases from J; junction bases left unmatched: 8. The CDR3 contains 15 residues. The CDR3 bases are TGTGCCAGCAGCCCCTTCACAGGGGCCACCTACGAGCAGTACTTC. Translating gives CASSPFTGATYEQYF.

CDR3 amino acids: CASSFVTGGRSNQPQHF. The CDR3 DNA sequence: TGTGCCAGCAGTTTCGTGACAGGGGGCAGGAGCAATCAGCCCCAGCATTTT. The V gene is TRBV27, the J gene TRBJ1-5, with TRBD1 matching 10 bases. This CDR3 has 17 amino acids. V shed 3 bases, J shed 1 base, and the junction held 6 bases outside the gene matches. Germline lookup yields CDR1 MNHEY and CDR2 SMNVEV (reference sequence).

This chain links TRBV20-1 with TRBJ2-5, with TRBD1 as a possible D gene (6 bases). V was trimmed by 5 bases and J by 1 base, leaving 14 bases between them. Looked up from germline, CDR1 is DFQATT and CDR2 is SNEGSKA (reference sequence). The CDR3 is 14 amino acids. In DNA form, the CDR3 reads TGCAGTGCTTCGGATGGGACACTCCAAGAGACCCAGTACTTC. Protein sequence: CSASDGTLQETQYF.

The genes are TRBV5-1 and TRBJ2-1; D not resolved. The CDR3 is 15 amino acids. V was clipped by 1 base and J by 0 bases, with 8 bases between them. Germline-derived CDR1 and CDR2 are SGHRS and YFSETQ. CDR3 sequence reads: CASSLFLSSYNEQFF. The CDR3 DNA follows: TGCGCCAGCAGCTTGTTCTTAAGCTCCTACAATGAGCAGTTCTTC.

The chain joins TRBV29-1 to TRBJ2-1, with a possible D match to TRBD2 (5 bases). CDR1 is SQVTM and CDR2 is ANQGSEA in the germline V gene. The CDR3 contains 13 residues. With 7 bases removed from V and 6 bases from J, the gap between germline ends came to 16 bases. CDR3 DNA sequence: TGCAGCGCTCGGGGTTCATCCCTCAATGAGCAGTTCTTC. This translates into CSARGSSLNEQFF.

The chain links TRBV5-1 to TRBJ1-5; D unresolved. Trimming left V 0 bases short and J 1 base short, with 11 bases between. The CDR3 contains 16 residues. Germline values: CDR1 SGHRS, CDR2 YFSETQ. In nucleotides, the CDR3 is TGCGCCAGCAGCTTGGGCGCAACGGACAGCAATCAGCCCCAGCATTTT. As protein: CASSLGATDSNQPQHF.

As regards this clonotype: This could be a read error, since a much larger clone is one nucleotide away. The chain carries TRBV29-1 and TRBJ2-7, with a weak D call TRBD1 (5 bases). TRBJ2-5 matches the DNA end more closely, so the J call is doubtful. Germline CDR1 and CDR2: SQVTM and ANQGSEA. This CDR3 has 14 residues. The DNA of the CDR3 is TGCAGCATTGAGACAGCCGATTACCAAGAGACCCAGTACTTC. Its translation is CSIETADYQETQYF.

The chain has TRBV12-3 or TRBV12-4 and TRBJ2-3; 13 bases agree with TRBD2. The V gene end was trimmed by 3 bases and the J gene end by 5 bases; junction bases not matched to a gene: 5. This CDR3 contains 16 residues. The CDR3 region is CASSLGLAGSGDTQYF. CDR3 sequence (DNA): TGTGCCAGCAGTTTGGGACTAGCGGGATCAGGAGATACGCAGTATTTT.

The chain is built from TRBV7-9 and TRBJ2-5, with TRBD1 identical over 9 bases. The DNA end is more similar to TRBJ2-7, so the J call may be wrong. The germline V gene has CDR1 SEHNR and CDR2 FQNEAQ (reference sequence). CDR3 length equals 12 residues. Here the CDR3 DNA reads TGTGCCAGCGGACAGGGGTGCCTCGAGCAGTACTTC. It yields the protein CASGQGCLEQYF.

This clonotype has ten or more counts. CDR3 DNA sequence: TGTGCCAGCAGCTTAGTCGGGACAGGGGAGCAGTACTTC. Encoded protein: CASSLVGTGEQYF. The rearrangement links TRBV7-9 to TRBJ2-7; 9 bases fit TRBD1. The CDR3 has 13 amino acids. Germline CDR1 reads SEHNR; CDR2 reads FQNEAQ (reference sequence). V lost 1 base to trimming and J lost 7 bases; unmatched junction nucleotides: 2.

This CDR3 reads CATGQQGVLVEAFF. The CDR3 DNA is TGTGCCACCGGACAACAGGGGGTGTTGGTTGAAGCTTTCTTT. This sequence joins TRBV6-6 and TRBJ1-1; 8 bases agree with TRBD1. CDR3 length: 14 residues. V trimming: 10 bases; J trimming: 7 bases; junction bases outside the gene matches: 14. Germline V gene lookup returns CDR1 MNHNY and CDR2 SVGAGI (reference sequence).

This clonotype turned up a few times. The rearrangement joins TRBV12-3 or TRBV12-4 to TRBJ1-1, with D perhaps matching TRBD1 (6 bases). CDR3 length: 14 residues. V dropped 6 bases and J dropped 3 bases, with 14 bases sitting between them. CDR3 nucleotide sequence: TGTGCCAGCAGACCCGGGGGGGGGCACACTGAAGCTTTCTTT. Amino acids: CASRPGGGHTEAFF.